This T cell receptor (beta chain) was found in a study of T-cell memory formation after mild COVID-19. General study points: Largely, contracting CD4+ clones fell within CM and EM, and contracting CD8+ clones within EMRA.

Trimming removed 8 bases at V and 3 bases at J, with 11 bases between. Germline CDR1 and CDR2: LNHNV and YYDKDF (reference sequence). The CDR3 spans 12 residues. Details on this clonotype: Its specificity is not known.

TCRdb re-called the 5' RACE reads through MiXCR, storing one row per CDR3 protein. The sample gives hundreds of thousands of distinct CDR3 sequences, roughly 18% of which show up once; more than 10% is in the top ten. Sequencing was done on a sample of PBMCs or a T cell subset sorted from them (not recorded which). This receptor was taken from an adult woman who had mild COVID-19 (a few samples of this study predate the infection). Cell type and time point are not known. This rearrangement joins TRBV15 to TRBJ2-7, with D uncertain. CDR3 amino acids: CATGLQSYEQYF. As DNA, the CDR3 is TGTGCCACCGGGCTCCAGAGCTACGAGCAGTACTTC.